Listed below are T cell receptor beta chains from one sample, sequenced in a study of T cell responses to AZD1222 COVID-19 vaccine. The assay was immunoSEQ multiplex PCR, and TCRdb's table has in-frame clones only and misses some. This sample yields 150,000 to 200,000 clones, of which 88% are seen a single time; more than 5.5% belongs to the top ten. The specimen comprised peripheral blood, sampled on day 0 of AZD1222 vaccination. The origin of the receptors is an adult in good health. CDR3s include the opening cysteine and the closing phenylalanine or tryptophan. The D gene is left open where the match is weak. A clone size is listed for some rows: how often the clone was seen (once, few, many), or a class if it is expanded.

J gene: TRBJ2-7; V gene: TRBV29-1; D gene: .; clone size: .; CDR3 DNA: TGCAGCGTTACGGGGAGAGCCTACGAGCAGTACTTC; CDR3 protein: CSVTGRAYEQYF
J gene: TRBJ2-5; V gene: TRBV7-2; D gene: .; clone size: once; CDR3 DNA: TGTGCCAGCAAGACGGCAGCGTACTCGGGAGAGACCCAGTACTTC; CDR3 protein: CASKTAAYSGETQYF
J gene: TRBJ1-5; V gene: TRBV2; D gene: .; clone size: .; CDR3 DNA: TGTGCCAGCAGTGGACAGAGCAATCAGCCCCAGCATTTT; CDR3 protein: CASSGQSNQPQHF
J gene: TRBJ1-2; V gene: TRBV20-1; D gene: .; clone size: .; CDR3 DNA: TGCAGTGCTAGATCTACGAGAGGCTACACCTTC; CDR3 protein: CSARSTRGYTF
J gene: TRBJ2-3; V gene: TRBV7-9; D gene: .; clone size: .; CDR3 DNA: TGTGCCAGCAGCACCAGGGGGGGAACCACAGATACGCAGTATTTT; CDR3 protein: CASSTRGGTTDTQYF
J gene: TRBJ2-1; V gene: TRBV7-9; D gene: .; clone size: .; CDR3 DNA: TGTGCCAGCAGCTTAGGTGTCAATGAGCAGTTCTTC; CDR3 protein: CASSLGVNEQFF
J gene: TRBJ1-6; V gene: TRBV27; D gene: TRBD1; clone size: few; CDR3 DNA: TGTGCCAGCAGTTTTGGGACAGGGGCTAATTCACCCCTCCACTTT; CDR3 protein: CASSFGTGANSPLHF
J gene: TRBJ1-4; V gene: TRBV30; D gene: .; clone size: .; CDR3 DNA: TGTGCCTGGAGTCGACCCAGGGTAGGAGACGCAACTAATGAAAAACTGTTTTTT; CDR3 protein: CAWSRPRVGDATNEKLFF
J gene: TRBJ1-1; V gene: TRBV14; D gene: .; clone size: .; CDR3 DNA: TGTGCCAGCAGCCAAGGTAGGAACACTGAAGCTTTCTTT; CDR3 protein: CASSQGRNTEAFF
J gene: TRBJ1-5; V gene: TRBV10-3; D gene: TRBD1; clone size: .; CDR3 DNA: TGTGCCATCAGCGACACAGGGGTCAATCAGCCCCAGCATTTT; CDR3 protein: CAISDTGVNQPQHF
J gene: TRBJ2-5; V gene: TRBV5-4; D gene: TRBD2; clone size: once; CDR3 DNA: TGTGCCAGCAGCTTCCCTAGCGGGGAGGAGACCCAGTACTTC; CDR3 protein: CASSFPSGEETQYF
J gene: TRBJ2-7; V gene: TRBV6-2/TRBV6-3; D gene: .; clone size: .; CDR3 DNA: TGTGCCAGCAGTTACGGTACTTACTACGAGCAGTACTTC; CDR3 protein: CASSYGTYYEQYF
J gene: TRBJ1-4; V gene: TRBV19; D gene: .; clone size: .; CDR3 DNA: TGTGCCAGTAGTATCGGGACGGGGAATGAAAAACTGTTTTTT; CDR3 protein: CASSIGTGNEKLFF
J gene: TRBJ1-2; V gene: TRBV11-2; D gene: .; clone size: once; CDR3 DNA: TGTGCCAGCGCTCCGATTGGGGGAGCCTCAGGCTATGGCTACACCTTC; CDR3 protein: CASAPIGGASGYGYTF
J gene: TRBJ2-1; V gene: TRBV28; D gene: .; clone size: .; CDR3 DNA: TGTGCCAGCAGCTACTACAATGAGCAGTTCTTC; CDR3 protein: CASSYYNEQFF
J gene: TRBJ2-7; V gene: TRBV6-6; D gene: TRBD2; clone size: .; CDR3 DNA: TGTGCCAGCAGTTACCCGGGACTAGCGGGGAACGAGCAGTACTTC; CDR3 protein: CASSYPGLAGNEQYF
J gene: TRBJ1-1; V gene: TRBV18; D gene: .; clone size: .; CDR3 DNA: TGTGCCAGCTCACCACTACTTCGGGAGAACACTGAAGCTTTCTTT; CDR3 protein: CASSPLLRENTEAFF
J gene: TRBJ2-7; V gene: TRBV5-4; D gene: TRBD1; clone size: .; CDR3 DNA: TGTGCCAGCAGCTCCCCCGGGACAGGTCCCTACGAGCAGTACTTC; CDR3 protein: CASSSPGTGPYEQYF
J gene: TRBJ2-7; V gene: TRBV10-3; D gene: TRBD2; clone size: .; CDR3 DNA: TGTGCCATCAGTTACGTACCGGGACTAGAGTACGAGCAGTACTTC; CDR3 protein: CAISYVPGLEYEQYF
J gene: TRBJ2-2; V gene: TRBV15; D gene: .; clone size: .; CDR3 DNA: TGTGCCACCAGCAGAGATCCGAACACCGGGGAGCTGTTTTTT; CDR3 protein: CATSRDPNTGELFF
J gene: TRBJ2-4; V gene: TRBV7-8; D gene: TRBD2; clone size: .; CDR3 DNA: TGTGCCAGCAGCTTAGTGGGAGGGGCCAAAAACATTCAGTACTTC; CDR3 protein: CASSLVGGAKNIQYF
J gene: TRBJ1-1; V gene: TRBV28; D gene: .; clone size: once; CDR3 DNA: TGTGCCAGCAGTCAAGGGTACTACATGAACACTGAAGCTTTCTTT; CDR3 protein: CASSQGYYMNTEAFF
J gene: TRBJ2-7; V gene: TRBV30; D gene: TRBD1; clone size: .; CDR3 DNA: TGTGCCTGGAGTCCACCATCCGGGACAGGGGGTGTGAAGTACTTC; CDR3 protein: CAWSPPSGTGGVKYF
J gene: TRBJ1-2; V gene: TRBV5-1; D gene: .; clone size: .; CDR3 DNA: TGCGCCAGCAGCTTGGGGCAGGGTGGTCCCGGGGGCTACACCTTC; CDR3 protein: CASSLGQGGPGGYTF
J gene: TRBJ2-7; V gene: TRBV14; D gene: .; clone size: .; CDR3 DNA: TGTGCCAGCAGCCACCGACTGTACGCCTACGAGCAGTACTTC; CDR3 protein: CASSHRLYAYEQYF
J gene: TRBJ1-4; V gene: TRBV5-1; D gene: .; clone size: .; CDR3 DNA: TGCGCCAGCAGTGCTTCTTTAGGGGAAAAACTGTTTTTT; CDR3 protein: CASSASLGEKLFF
J gene: TRBJ1-1; V gene: TRBV6-5; D gene: .; clone size: .; CDR3 DNA: TGTGCCAGCAGTTACCTACAGGGCACTGAAGCTTTCTTT; CDR3 protein: CASSYLQGTEAFF
J gene: TRBJ2-5; V gene: TRBV7-3; D gene: .; clone size: .; CDR3 DNA: TGTGCCAGCAGCCGCCTGGGGCAAGAGACCCAGTACTTC; CDR3 protein: CASSRLGQETQYF
J gene: TRBJ1-5; V gene: TRBV19; D gene: .; clone size: .; CDR3 DNA: TGTGCCGAGGAGGGTTTCAATCAGCCCCAGCATTTT; CDR3 protein: CAEEGFNQPQHF
J gene: TRBJ1-5; V gene: TRBV19; D gene: .; clone size: .; CDR3 DNA: TGTGCCACTCAACCCCCCGGGGGAGGTCAGCCCCAGCATTTT; CDR3 protein: CATQPPGGGQPQHF
J gene: TRBJ1-1; V gene: TRBV6-2/TRBV6-3; D gene: .; clone size: .; CDR3 DNA: TGTGCCAGCAGTTACCTGGCGGGGGGGGAGATGAACACTGAAGCTTTCTTT; CDR3 protein: CASSYLAGGEMNTEAFF
J gene: TRBJ1-3; V gene: TRBV5-5; D gene: .; clone size: .; CDR3 DNA: TGTGCCAGCAGCTTGCCGACCGCTGGAAACACCATATATTTT; CDR3 protein: CASSLPTAGNTIYF
J gene: TRBJ2-7; V gene: TRBV4-3; D gene: .; clone size: .; CDR3 DNA: TGCGCCAGCAGCCAACAAATCGACTACCACAGCTCCTACGAGCAGTACTTC; CDR3 protein: CASSQQIDYHSSYEQYF
J gene: TRBJ1-1; V gene: TRBV9; D gene: .; clone size: few; CDR3 DNA: TGTGCCAGCAGCGTAGCCGCAACAGGGACCCGCTCGATGAACACTGAAGCTTTCTTT; CDR3 protein: CASSVAATGTRSMNTEAFF
J gene: TRBJ1-6; V gene: TRBV6-5; D gene: .; clone size: .; CDR3 DNA: TGTGCCAGCAGTCATGATTCACCCCTCCACTTT; CDR3 protein: CASSHDSPLHF
J gene: TRBJ2-7; V gene: TRBV28; D gene: .; clone size: once; CDR3 DNA: TGTGCCAGCAGTTACAGGGAAGGGGCCTACGAGCAGTACTTC; CDR3 protein: CASSYREGAYEQYF
J gene: TRBJ2-5; V gene: TRBV29-1; D gene: TRBD1; clone size: .; CDR3 DNA: TGCAGCGTTGAGGGACAGGGTGTGGAGACCCAGTACTTC; CDR3 protein: CSVEGQGVETQYF
J gene: TRBJ1-2; V gene: TRBV3-1/TRBV3-2; D gene: .; clone size: .; CDR3 DNA: TGTGCCAGCAGCCAAGTTGAATGGGCCCTAAGCGGCTACACCTTC; CDR3 protein: CASSQVEWALSGYTF
J gene: TRBJ2-5; V gene: TRBV21-1; D gene: .; clone size: .; CDR3 DNA: TGTGCCAGCAGGGGACGGGACAGCCCAAATGGGGAGACCCAGTACTTC; CDR3 protein: CASRGRDSPNGETQYF
J gene: TRBJ1-1; V gene: TRBV9; D gene: .; clone size: .; CDR3 DNA: TGTGCCAGCAGCGTAGAGCTCTTGAACACTGAAGCTTTCTTT; CDR3 protein: CASSVELLNTEAFF
J gene: TRBJ1-2; V gene: TRBV5-4; D gene: .; clone size: .; CDR3 DNA: TGTGCCAGCAGCCTAGACAGGAGGGGCTATGGCTACACCTTC; CDR3 protein: CASSLDRRGYGYTF
J gene: TRBJ1-1; V gene: TRBV6-5; D gene: .; clone size: .; CDR3 DNA: TGTGCCTCCCTTAACCCGGGGCCCTCGAACACTGAAGCTTTCTTT; CDR3 protein: CASLNPGPSNTEAFF
J gene: TRBJ1-5; V gene: TRBV27; D gene: .; clone size: .; CDR3 DNA: TGTGCCAGCAGGACTATTGGGGGACCTAATCAGCCCCAGCATTTT; CDR3 protein: CASRTIGGPNQPQHF
J gene: TRBJ1-1; V gene: TRBV27; D gene: .; clone size: .; CDR3 DNA: TGTGCCAGCTTATACTCCGGGGGAGGAGACACTGAAGCTTTCTTT; CDR3 protein: CASLYSGGGDTEAFF
J gene: TRBJ2-7; V gene: TRBV28; D gene: .; clone size: .; CDR3 DNA: TGTGCCAGCAGTTTAATAAAGCCCTACGAGCAGTACTTC; CDR3 protein: CASSLIKPYEQYF
J gene: TRBJ2-5; V gene: TRBV3-1/TRBV3-2; D gene: TRBD2; clone size: .; CDR3 DNA: TGTGCCAGCAGCCGGGCTAGCGGGGTGTGGGAGACCCAGTACTTC; CDR3 protein: CASSRASGVWETQYF
J gene: TRBJ2-7; V gene: TRBV18; D gene: .; clone size: .; CDR3 DNA: TGTGCCAGCTCACCTACACAGGGATCTCGGTACGAGCAGTACTTC; CDR3 protein: CASSPTQGSRYEQYF
J gene: TRBJ1-1; V gene: TRBV9; D gene: .; clone size: .; CDR3 DNA: TGTGCCAGCAGCGTAGGCAGGAACACTGAAGCTTTCTTT; CDR3 protein: CASSVGRNTEAFF
J gene: TRBJ2-3; V gene: TRBV6-1; D gene: .; clone size: .; CDR3 DNA: TGTGCCAGCAGTTATCAGAGCGCGACAGATACGCAGTATTTT; CDR3 protein: CASSYQSATDTQYF
J gene: TRBJ2-5; V gene: TRBV27; D gene: .; clone size: once; CDR3 DNA: TGTGCCAGCAGTTTATCTAACCCGCAAGAGACCCAGTACTTC; CDR3 protein: CASSLSNPQETQYF
J gene: TRBJ2-2; V gene: TRBV5-6; D gene: TRBD2; clone size: once; CDR3 DNA: TGTGCCAGCAGCAGGCTAGCGGGGTTCGGGGAGCTGTTTTTT; CDR3 protein: CASSRLAGFGELFF
J gene: TRBJ1-1; V gene: TRBV27; D gene: .; clone size: .; CDR3 DNA: TGTGCCAGCAGTTTGACGTTGAACACTGAAGCTTTCTTT; CDR3 protein: CASSLTLNTEAFF
J gene: TRBJ2-6; V gene: TRBV15; D gene: .; clone size: once; CDR3 DNA: TGTGCCACCAGCAGAGATAAGGTTCCTGGGGCCAACGTCCTGACTTTC; CDR3 protein: CATSRDKVPGANVLTF
J gene: TRBJ1-1; V gene: TRBV20-1; D gene: .; clone size: .; CDR3 DNA: TGCAGTGCTAATGACCCGGGACACCAGAACACTGAAGCTTTCTTT; CDR3 protein: CSANDPGHQNTEAFF
J gene: TRBJ2-1; V gene: TRBV5-8; D gene: .; clone size: .; CDR3 DNA: TGTGCCAGCAGCTTGCCCGTGGGGGGATACTACAATGAGCAGTTCTTC; CDR3 protein: CASSLPVGGYYNEQFF